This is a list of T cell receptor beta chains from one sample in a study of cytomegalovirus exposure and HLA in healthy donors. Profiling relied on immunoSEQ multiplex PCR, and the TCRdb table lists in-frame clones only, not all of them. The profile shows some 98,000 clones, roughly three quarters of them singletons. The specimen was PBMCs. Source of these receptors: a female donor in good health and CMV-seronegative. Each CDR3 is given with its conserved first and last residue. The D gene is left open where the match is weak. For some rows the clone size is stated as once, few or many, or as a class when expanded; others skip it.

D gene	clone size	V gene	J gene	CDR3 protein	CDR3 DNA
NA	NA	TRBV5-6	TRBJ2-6	CASSLAVSSGANVLTF	TGTGCCAGCAGCTTGGCCGTGAGCTCTGGGGCCAACGTCCTGACTTTC
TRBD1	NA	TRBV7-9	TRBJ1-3	CSSSFTTGGVGNTIYF	TGTTCCAGCAGCTTTACTACAGGGGGAGTTGGAAACACCATATATTTT
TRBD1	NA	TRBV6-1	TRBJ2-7	CASSERTGDEQYF	TGTGCCAGCAGTGAAAGGACAGGGGACGAGCAGTACTTC
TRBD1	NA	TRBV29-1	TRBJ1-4	CSVRRGANEKLFF	TGCAGCGTTCGCAGGGGGGCTAATGAAAAACTGTTTTTT
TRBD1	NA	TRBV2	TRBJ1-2	CASRAGQGTYGYTF	TGTGCCAGCAGGGCGGGACAGGGGACCTATGGCTACACCTTC
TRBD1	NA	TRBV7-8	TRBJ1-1	CASTNLQSGGMNTEAFF	TGTGCCAGCACCAACTTACAGTCAGGGGGGATGAACACTGAAGCTTTCTTT
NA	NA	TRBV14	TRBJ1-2	CASSRRTPLNYGYTF	TGTGCCAGCAGCCGACGGACACCTCTTAACTATGGCTACACCTTC
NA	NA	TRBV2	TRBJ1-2	CASSDPPGLPYGYTF	TGTGCCAGCAGTGATCCCCCAGGGCTTCCCTATGGCTACACCTTC
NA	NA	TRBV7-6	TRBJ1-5	CASSLTGLEPQHF	TGTGCCAGCAGCTTAACAGGCCTTGAGCCCCAGCATTTT
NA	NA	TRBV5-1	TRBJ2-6	CASSSGRDSGANVLTF	TGCGCCAGCAGCTCTGGACGGGACTCTGGGGCCAACGTCCTGACTTTC
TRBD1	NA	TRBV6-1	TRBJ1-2	CASSSRQGDGYTF	TGTGCCAGCAGTTCTAGACAGGGCGATGGCTACACCTTC
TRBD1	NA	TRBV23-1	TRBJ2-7	CASSRLYRGFRRSSYEQYF	TGCGCCAGCAGTCGCCTGTACAGGGGGTTCCGGAGGAGCTCCTACGAGCAGTACTTC
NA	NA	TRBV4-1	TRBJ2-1	CASRSTEFSYNEQFF	TGCGCCAGCAGGAGTACGGAGTTCTCCTACAATGAGCAGTTCTTC
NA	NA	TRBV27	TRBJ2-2	CASSSLAANTGELFF	TGTGCCAGCAGTTCGCTGGCAGCGAACACCGGGGAGCTGTTTTTT
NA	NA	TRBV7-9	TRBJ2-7	CASSLEHYEQYF	TGTGCCAGCAGCTTAGAGCACTACGAGCAGTACTTC
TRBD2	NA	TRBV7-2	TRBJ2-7	CASSLGRSGRDEQYF	TGTGCCAGCAGCTTAGGAAGAAGCGGGAGGGACGAGCAGTACTTC
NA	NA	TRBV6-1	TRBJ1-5	CASSENQGAANKGNQPQHF	TGTGCCAGCAGTGAGAATCAAGGGGCCGCCAATAAAGGGAATCAGCCCCAGCATTTT
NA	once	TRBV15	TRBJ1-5	CATRKPNSNQPQHF	TGTGCCACCAGAAAACCTAATAGCAATCAGCCCCAGCATTTT
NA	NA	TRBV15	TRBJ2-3	CATSSQYPRARIGDTQYF	TGTGCCACCAGCAGTCAATATCCCAGGGCGAGGATAGGAGATACGCAGTATTTT
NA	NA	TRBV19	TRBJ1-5	CASSPYSPVLNQPQHF	TGTGCCAGTAGTCCTTACTCCCCGGTCTTAAATCAGCCCCAGCATTTT
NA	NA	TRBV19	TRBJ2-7	CASSIPGSEQYF	TGTGCCAGTAGTATCCCAGGGTCCGAGCAGTACTTC
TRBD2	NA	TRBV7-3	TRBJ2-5	CASSVTSGKETQYF	TGTGCCAGCAGCGTAACTAGCGGTAAAGAGACCCAGTACTTC
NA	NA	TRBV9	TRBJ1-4	CASSVGGLNEKLFF	TGTGCCAGCAGCGTAGGGGGGCTTAATGAAAAACTGTTTTTT